This T cell receptor (beta chain) was captured in a study of T cell responses to AZD1222 COVID-19 vaccine. Findings and limits, study-wide: Spike-specific TCR breadth and depth rose after two AZD1222 doses.

A remark on this clone: Its matching antigen is unknown.

Profiling relied on immunoSEQ multiplex PCR, and the TCRdb table lists in-frame clones only, not all of them. The sample records some 90,000 clones, about 85% being singletons. This CDR3 is built from 15 residues. Trimming took 5 bases from V and 10 from J, leaving 24 bases between them. From germline, CDR1 is LNHDA and CDR2 SQIVND (reference sequence). The chain carries TRBV19 and TRBJ2-7; D is possibly TRBD1 or TRBD2 (5 bases each). The TCR sequence derives from an adult in good health. The starting material was peripheral blood, obtained on day 0 of AZD1222 vaccination. The CDR3 sequence is CASSPPPGTLGGQYF. The CDR3 bases are TGTGCCAGTAGTCCGCCCCCGGGGACCCTCGGCGGACAGTACTTC.